This passage covers 9 T cell receptor beta chains from one sample sequenced in a study of blood T cell repertoires in COVID-19. Produced via immunoSEQ multiplex PCR; TCRdb's table is partial and in-frame only. The table records about 200,000 clones, approximately 81% of them present only once. The sample was peripheral blood. These receptors originate from a woman at least 80 years old with acute or convalescent COVID-19.

As regards this clone: The sample has other DNA sequences that encode this CDR3 too. The chain links TRBV5-8 to TRBJ1-2; 10 nucleotides match TRBD1. Trimming cost V 1 base and J 11 bases; bases outside gene matches: 5. Germline V gene data show CDR1 as SGHTS and CDR2 as YDEGEE. The CDR3 extends over 13 amino acids. The CDR3 sequence: CASSLWDRGGYTF. DNA for the CDR3: TGTGCCAGCAGCTTGTGGGACAGGGGTGGTTACACCTTC.

V gene TRBV7-9 combines with J gene TRBJ2-7; weak D call: TRBD1 (5 bases). V was cut by 3 bases and J by 7 bases, with 13 bases left in between. Germline V lookup: CDR1 SEHNR, CDR2 FQNEAQ (reference sequence). The CDR3 covers 13 residues. The CDR3 here is CASSFDGKGEQYF. The CDR3 DNA is TGTGCCAGCAGCTTTGACGGAAAGGGGGAGCAGTACTTC.

CDR3 bases: TGCGCCAGCAGCTCTGACAGAACCCTGAACACTGAAGCTTTCTTT. Its protein is CASSSDRTLNTEAFF. J is TRBJ1-1 and V is TRBV5-1; possibly TRBD1 for D (5 bases). Germline V gene data show CDR1 as SGHRS and CDR2 as YFSETQ. The V gene lost 3 bases and the J gene lost 0 bases, with 12 bases spanning the gap. The CDR3 runs to 15 residues. Together with reference TRBV5-1 and TRBJ1-1, the CDR3 gives the full variable domain: KAGVTQTPRYLIKTRGQQVTLSCSPISGHRSVSWYQQTPGQGLQFLFEYFSETQRNKGNFPGRFSGRQFSNSRSEMNVSTLELGDSALYLCASSSDRTLNTEAFFGQGTRLTVV.

The rearrangement uses TRBV5-1 and TRBJ2-3, with D possibly matching TRBD2 (5 bases). V lost 0 bases to trimming and J lost 6 bases, with 11 bases between them. The CDR3 has 14 amino acids. Germline values: CDR1 SGHRS, CDR2 YFSETQ. The CDR3 DNA is TGCGCCAGCAGCTTGGACACTCCGGGGGATACGCAGTATTTT. This gives the protein CASSLDTPGDTQYF.

The V call is TRBV7-3, the J call TRBJ2-3, with TRBD1 matching 10 bases. V shed 2 bases, J shed 3 bases, and the junction held 2 bases outside the gene matches. The CDR3 is 15 residues long. The germline CDR1 and CDR2 sequences are SGHTA and FQGTGA. CDR3: CASSLGQGGTDTQYF. Here the CDR3 DNA reads TGTGCCAGCAGCTTAGGACAGGGGGGTACAGATACGCAGTATTTT.

This rearrangement joins TRBV19 to TRBJ2-3, with 15 nucleotides matching TRBD2. The CDR3 runs to 18 residues. Unmatched junction bases numbered 13, after V lost 5 bases and J lost 7 bases. Germline V gene data show CDR1 as LNHDA and CDR2 as SQIVND (reference sequence). CDR3 nucleotides: TGTGCCAGTAGTCGCGTGGGGACTAGCGGGAGGCACGATAATACGCAGTATTTT. It yields the protein CASSRVGTSGRHDNTQYF. The full variable domain, with the rest looked up from reference TRBV19 and TRBJ2-3, is DGGITQSPKYLFRKEGQNVTLSCEQNLNHDAMYWYRQDPGQGLRLIYYSQIVNDFQKGDIAEGYSVSREKKESFPLTVTSAQKNPTAFYLCASSRVGTSGRHDNTQYFGPGTRLTVL.

CDR3 nucleotides: TGTGCCAGCAGCCTCACAGGTCTGCATCGGACCCAGTACTTC. Translated, it gives CASSLTGLHRTQYF. V usage is TRBV14 and J usage is TRBJ2-5; weak D call: TRBD1 (5 bases). CDR3 size: 14 residues. Trimming removed 4 bases at V and 7 bases at J, with 16 bases between. Per germline, CDR1 SGHDN and CDR2 FVKESK.

The CDR3: CASSQSPLQETQYF. As DNA, the CDR3 is TGTGCCAGCAGCCAATCGCCTCTACAGGAGACCCAGTACTTC. The chain is built from TRBV6-5 and TRBJ2-5; D is undetermined. This CDR3 is 14 amino acids long. Looked up from germline, CDR1 is MNHEY and CDR2 is SVGAGI. V was shortened by 6 bases and J by 5 bases, with 16 bases between the two germline ends.

The V gene is TRBV18, the J gene TRBJ2-5; D call uncertain. CDR3 size: 13 residues. CDR1 KGHSH and CDR2 LQKENI come from the germline V gene. V lost 1 base to trimming and J lost 5 bases, with 8 bases between them. The CDR3 reads CASSPRVRETQYF. In nucleotides, the CDR3 is TGTGCCAGCTCACCACGGGTGCGGGAGACCCAGTACTTC. Based on the CDR3 plus reference TRBV18 and TRBJ2-5, the full variable domain is NAGVMQNPRHLVRRRGQEARLRCSPMKGHSHVYWYRQLPEEGLKFMVYLQKENIIDESGMPKERFSAEFPKEGPSILRIQQVVRGDSAAYFCASSPRVRETQYFGPGTRLLVL.